This TCR beta chain was observed in a study of blood T cell repertoires in COVID-19. Measured with immunoSEQ multiplex PCR; TCRdb has only the in-frame clones, and not every one. The sample records a few hundred thousand clones, nearly 90% being singletons. The study recruited people aged about 18 to 89 years across roughly 23 US areas. Within the 2 weeks before study entry, each person in the exposed group met a COVID-19 case. The CDR3 is 15 residues long. Germline CDR1 and CDR2: LNHNV and YYDKDF (reference sequence). The V and J ends lost 4 bases and 5 bases, in that order; junction bases with no gene match: 7.

V gene TRBV15 combines with J gene TRBJ2-2, with 7 positions matching TRBD1. Sample: PBMCs or T cells enriched from blood (not recorded which). The TCR comes from a woman in her late teens or twenties who had been exposed to COVID-19. CDR3 sequence: CATSKEVTGTGELFF. Written as DNA, the CDR3 is TGTGCCACCAGCAAAGAAGTGACAGGGACCGGGGAGCTGTTTTTT.